One and the same sample provided the 21 T cell receptor beta chains below, sequenced in a study of glioma-infiltrating T cells after dendritic cell vaccination. The method was immunoSEQ multiplex PCR; TCRdb's version includes in-frame clones alone and lacks a portion of them. This table has 85,000 to 100,000 clones, 85% appearing once. The time point was: after dendritic cell vaccination, including at tumor progression/relapse. The specimen was blood, collected after dendritic cell vaccination. These receptors all stem from a human donor with glioblastoma.

The rearrangement uses TRBV9 and TRBJ1-2; no clear D gene. The CDR3 spans 16 residues. CDR1 SGDLS and CDR2 YYNGEE come from the germline V gene. Trimming cost V 0 bases and J 4 bases, with 16 bases left between them. The CDR3 loop is CASSVGPGRNFYGYTF. CDR3 DNA: TGTGCCAGCAGCGTAGGCCCGGGAAGAAATTTCTATGGCTACACCTTC.

The V call is TRBV28, the J call TRBJ2-2; D is uncertain. This CDR3 is built from 14 residues. Deletions cut 3 bases from V and 2 bases from J, with 7 bases between. In germline, CDR1 is MDHEN, CDR2 SYDVKM. The CDR3 is CASSLGFNTGELFF. The CDR3 DNA reads as TGTGCCAGCAGTTTGGGCTTTAACACCGGGGAGCTGTTTTTT.

This sequence joins TRBV5-1 and TRBJ2-7, with D hard to call. V lost 4 bases to trimming and J lost 5 bases, with 22 bases between them. CDR1 and CDR2 (germline): SGHRS, YFSETQ. The length of the CDR3 is 16 residues. CDR3: CASSPDQQWSGNEQYF. The CDR3 DNA is TGCGCCAGCAGCCCAGATCAACAGTGGTCAGGAAACGAGCAGTACTTC.

V is TRBV6-6 and J is TRBJ2-1; 7 nucleotides match TRBD1. This CDR3 contains 13 residues. Germline-derived CDR1 and CDR2 are MNHNY and SVGAGI (reference sequence). With 2 bases clipped from V and 12 bases from J, the junction kept 7 bases outside the gene matches. The CDR3 nucleotides read TGTGCCAGCAGTTACCGGCCACAGGGGTGGCAGTTCTTC. Translated, it gives CASSYRPQGWQFF.

This sequence joins TRBV7-9 and TRBJ1-1; D not resolved. This CDR3 has 16 residues. V lost 2 bases, J lost 5 bases, and 18 bases lay in between. The germline V gene has CDR1 SEHNR and CDR2 FQNEAQ (reference sequence). CDR3: CASSLMVAGGKTEAFF. The CDR3 DNA sequence: TGTGCCAGCAGCTTAATGGTTGCGGGTGGAAAGACTGAAGCTTTCTTT.

The CDR3 DNA reads as TGTGCCAGCAGTATACAGAGGAACACTGAAGCTTTCTTT. It codes for CASSIQRNTEAFF. The chain joins TRBV6-6 to TRBJ1-1, with D unclear. The V gene's germline CDR1 is MNHNY and CDR2 SVGAGI (reference sequence). This CDR3 spans 13 amino acids. V was trimmed by 5 bases and J by 1 base, leaving 8 bases between them.

The chain recombines TRBV5-6 with TRBJ1-3, with a weak D call TRBD1 (5 bases). The V and J ends lost 5 bases and 0 bases respectively, with 15 bases between them. CDR1 and CDR2 from the germline V gene are SGHDT and YYEEEE. There are 16 residues in the CDR3. The CDR3 bases are TGTGCCAGCAGGCTCCAGGGATCAAGCTCTGGAAACACCATATATTTT. As protein: CASRLQGSSSGNTIYF.

The chain uses TRBV6-5 and TRBJ1-2; maybe TRBD1 (6 bases). Looked up from germline, CDR1 is MNHEY and CDR2 is SVGAGI. Trimming stripped 6 bases from V and 2 bases from J, with 13 bases between. The CDR3 spans 14 residues. CDR3 loop: CASSPFTGNYGYTF. In nucleotides, the CDR3 is TGTGCCAGCAGCCCATTTACAGGGAACTATGGCTACACCTTC.

The genes are TRBV2 and TRBJ2-1, with 7 bases aligning to TRBD2. V lost 4 bases, J lost 9 bases, and 9 bases stayed unmatched. Germline V lookup: CDR1 SNHLY, CDR2 FYNNEI. The CDR3 sequence is 14 residues long. In nucleotides, the CDR3 is TGTGCCAGCAGTGGGGAGGGCTCTCAGACTGAGCAGTTCTTC. Translation: CASSGEGSQTEQFF.

The V call is TRBV7-2, the J call TRBJ2-7; no reliable D call. The CDR3 has 12 amino acids. Germline values: CDR1 SGHTA, CDR2 FQGNSA. V was pared by 3 bases and J by 2 bases, with 5 bases between. CDR3 in DNA: TGTGCCAGCAGCTTTACTACCTACGAGCAGTACTTC. Its protein is CASSFTTYEQYF.

The rearrangement links TRBV21-1 to TRBJ1-3; TRBD1 is the table's D call and was not checked against the DNA. TRBV21-1 is reported as a pseudogene. The length of the CDR3 is 19 residues. CDR3 sequence (DNA): TGTGCCAGCAGCAAAGGCCCCGGCAGGGGGGATTTTATGAGAAACACCATATATTTT. Its translation: CASSKGPGRGDFMRNTIYF.

This clone was recorded once. The chain employs TRBV27 and TRBJ2-1, with a weak D call TRBD2 (6 bases). Deletions cut 6 bases from V and 2 bases from J, with 8 bases between. This CDR3 comprises 13 residues. CDR1 and CDR2 (germline): MNHEY, SMNVEV (reference sequence). For the CDR3, the DNA is TGTGCCAGCAGGCGCGGGGCCTACAATGAGCAGTTCTTC. Amino acid sequence: CASRRGAYNEQFF.

This clone has just a few counts. This chain uses TRBV28 with TRBJ2-5, with TRBD1 matching 8 bases. CDR3 length: 15 amino acids. In germline, CDR1 is MDHEN, CDR2 SYDVKM. J lost 5 bases, V lost 3 bases, and 8 bases had no gene match. As DNA, the CDR3 is TGTGCCAGCAGTTTTGGGCAGGGGGCCTTGGAGACCCAGTACTTC. Its protein is CASSFGQGALETQYF.

This chain connects TRBV6-4 to TRBJ2-1; D is possibly TRBD2 (6 bases). V lost 2 bases to trimming and J lost 10 bases, with 12 bases between them. The CDR3 consists of 13 residues. Germline CDR1 and CDR2: MRHNA and SNTAGT. CDR3: CASSDTRDSEQFF. DNA of the CDR3: TGTGCCAGCAGTGACACCCGGGACTCCGAGCAGTTCTTC.

On this clone itself: This sample also contains other DNA sequences that code for the same CDR3. The gene calls are TRBV5-4 and TRBJ2-7, with 9 bases fitting TRBD1. This CDR3 is built from 13 residues. Per germline, CDR1 SGHNT and CDR2 YYREEE (reference sequence). Unmatched junction bases numbered 1, after V lost 2 bases and J lost 4 bases. CDR3 in DNA: TGTGCCAGCAGCTTACAGGGGGCTTACGAGCAGTACTTC. Translated, it gives CASSLQGAYEQYF. Looking up the rest from reference TRBV5-4 and TRBJ2-7 gives the full variable domain: ETGVTQSPTHLIKTRGQQVTLRCSSQSGHNTVSWYQQALGQGPQFIFQYYREEENGRGNFPPRFSGLQFPNYSSELNVNALELDDSALYLCASSLQGAYEQYFGPGTRLTVT.

The sample holds one count of this clone. The gene calls are TRBV9 and TRBJ2-7; possibly TRBD1 for D (6 bases). Germline V gene data show CDR1 as SGDLS and CDR2 as YYNGEE. The CDR3 consists of 14 residues. Trimming took off 0 bases at V and 6 bases at J, with 13 bases between the two ends. This chain's CDR3 is CASSVAGAMGEQYF. CDR3 DNA sequence: TGTGCCAGCAGCGTAGCAGGGGCGATGGGCGAGCAGTACTTC.

The V and J genes are TRBV28 and TRBJ2-7; D may be TRBD1 (5 bases). V lost 5 bases and J 2 bases, leaving 13 bases between the germline ends. The CDR3 loop spans 14 amino acids. Germline values: CDR1 MDHEN, CDR2 SYDVKM. Here the CDR3 reads CASSPPTETYEQYF. For the CDR3, the DNA is TGTGCCAGCAGTCCGCCGACAGAAACCTACGAGCAGTACTTC.

The V gene is TRBV29-1, the J gene TRBJ2-3, with 11 bases fitting TRBD2. CDR1 is SQVTM, CDR2 ANQGSEA, per germline. CDR3 length: 18 amino acids. J lost 2 bases, V lost 7 bases, and 17 bases had no gene match. Here the CDR3 DNA reads TGCAGCGAGGGGGGGGGACCGGGACTAGCGGCTCTCACAGATACGCAGTATTTT. This translates into CSEGGGPGLAALTDTQYF.

The chain's CDR3 is CASSYAASGVAYEQYF. In nucleotides, the CDR3 is TGTGCCAGCAGTTACGCTGCTTCAGGGGTCGCCTACGAGCAGTACTTC. This rearrangement joins TRBV6-5 to TRBJ2-5, with a weak D call TRBD1 (6 bases). The end of the DNA aligns better with TRBJ2-7, so the J call may be wrong. Germline V lookup: CDR1 MNHEY, CDR2 SVGAGI. CDR3 length: 16 residues.

This clone appeared a few times. V and J are TRBV15 and TRBJ2-5; the D gene is possibly TRBD2 (5 bases). Trimming stripped 2 bases from V and 5 bases from J, with 21 bases between. CDR1 LNHNV and CDR2 YYDKDF come from the germline V gene (reference sequence). CDR3 length: 17 amino acids. This chain's CDR3 is CATSRPEGVSFRETQYF. The CDR3 nucleotides are TGTGCCACCAGCAGACCCGAGGGAGTCTCATTTAGGGAGACCCAGTACTTC. The complete variable domain, with remaining parts taken from reference TRBV15 and TRBJ2-5, reads DAMVIQNPRYQVTQFGKPVTLSCSQTLNHNVMYWYQQKSSQAPKLLFHYYDKDFNNEADTPDNFQSRRPNTSFCFLDIRSPGLGDTAMYLCATSRPEGVSFRETQYFGPGTRLLVL.

V usage is TRBV7-2 and J usage is TRBJ1-2; possibly TRBD1 for D (6 bases). This CDR3 region has 13 residues. V gave up 4 bases and J gave up 3 bases, with 9 bases separating them. The germline V gene has CDR1 SGHTA and CDR2 FQGNSA. The CDR3: CASSSQGHYGYTF. The DNA for the CDR3 is TGTGCCAGCAGCTCACAGGGACACTATGGCTACACCTTC. Based on the CDR3 plus reference TRBV7-2 and TRBJ1-2, the full variable domain is GAGVSQSPSNKVTEKGKDVELRCDPISGHTALYWYRQSLGQGLEFLIYFQGNSAPDKSGLPSDRFSAERTGGSVSTLTIQRTQQEDSAVYLCASSSQGHYGYTFGSGTRLTVV.